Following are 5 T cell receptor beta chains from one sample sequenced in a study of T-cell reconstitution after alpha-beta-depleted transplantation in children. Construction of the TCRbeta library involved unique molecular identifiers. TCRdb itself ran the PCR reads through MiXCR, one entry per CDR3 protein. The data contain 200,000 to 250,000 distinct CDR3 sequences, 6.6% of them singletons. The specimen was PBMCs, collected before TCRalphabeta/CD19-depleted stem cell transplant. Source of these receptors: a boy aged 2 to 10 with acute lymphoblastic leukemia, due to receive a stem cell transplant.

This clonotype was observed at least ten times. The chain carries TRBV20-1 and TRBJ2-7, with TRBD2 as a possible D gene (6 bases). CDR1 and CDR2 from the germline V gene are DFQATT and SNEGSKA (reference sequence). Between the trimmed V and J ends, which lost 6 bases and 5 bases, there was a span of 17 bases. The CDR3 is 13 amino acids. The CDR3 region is CSARRDPVNEQYF. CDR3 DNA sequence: TGCAGTGCCAGGCGGGACCCCGTGAACGAGCAGTACTTC.

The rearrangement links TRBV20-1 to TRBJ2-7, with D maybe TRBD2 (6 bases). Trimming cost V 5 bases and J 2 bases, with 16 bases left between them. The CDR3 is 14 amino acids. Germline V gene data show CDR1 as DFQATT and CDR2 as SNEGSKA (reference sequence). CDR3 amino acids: CSAAVRGITYEQYF. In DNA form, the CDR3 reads TGCAGTGCTGCCGTACGGGGGATTACCTACGAGCAGTACTTC.

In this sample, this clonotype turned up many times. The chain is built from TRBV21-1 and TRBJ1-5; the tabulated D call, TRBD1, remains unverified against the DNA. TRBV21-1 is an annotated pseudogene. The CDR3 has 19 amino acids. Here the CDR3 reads CASSNRAPDRERGNQPQHF. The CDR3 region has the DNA TGTGCCAGCAGCAACCGCGCCCCGGACAGGGAAAGGGGCAATCAGCCCCAGCATTTT.

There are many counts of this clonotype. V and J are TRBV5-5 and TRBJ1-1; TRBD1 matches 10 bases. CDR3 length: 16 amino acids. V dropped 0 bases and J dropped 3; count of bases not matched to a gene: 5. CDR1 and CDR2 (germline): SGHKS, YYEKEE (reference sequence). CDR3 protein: CASSLGQGALDTEAFF. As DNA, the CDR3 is TGTGCCAGCAGCTTGGGACAGGGGGCCCTAGACACTGAAGCTTTCTTT.

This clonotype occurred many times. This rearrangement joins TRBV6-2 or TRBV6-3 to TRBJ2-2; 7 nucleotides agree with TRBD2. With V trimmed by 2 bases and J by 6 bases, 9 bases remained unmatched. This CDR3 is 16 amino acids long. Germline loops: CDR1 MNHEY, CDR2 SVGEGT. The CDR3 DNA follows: TGTGCCAGCAGTTACCCCCCCCAGCGGGGTCCCGGGGAGCTGTTTTTT. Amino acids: CASSYPPQRGPGELFF.